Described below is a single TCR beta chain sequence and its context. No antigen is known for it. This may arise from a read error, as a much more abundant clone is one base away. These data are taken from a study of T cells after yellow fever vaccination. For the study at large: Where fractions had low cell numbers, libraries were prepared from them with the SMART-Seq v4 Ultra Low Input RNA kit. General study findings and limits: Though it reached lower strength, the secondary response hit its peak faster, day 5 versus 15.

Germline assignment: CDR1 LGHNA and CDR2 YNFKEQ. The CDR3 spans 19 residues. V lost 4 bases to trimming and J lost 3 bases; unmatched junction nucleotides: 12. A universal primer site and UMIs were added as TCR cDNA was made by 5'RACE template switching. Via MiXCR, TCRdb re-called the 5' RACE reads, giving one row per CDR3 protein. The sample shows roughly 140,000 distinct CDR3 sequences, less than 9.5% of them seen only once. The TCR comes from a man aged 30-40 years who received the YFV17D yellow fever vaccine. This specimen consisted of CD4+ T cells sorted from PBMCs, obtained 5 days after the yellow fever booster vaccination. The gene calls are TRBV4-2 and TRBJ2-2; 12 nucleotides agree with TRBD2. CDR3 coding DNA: TGTGCCAGCAGCCTTTCGGCTAGCGGGAGGGCCGCTGACACCGGGGAGCTGTTTTTT. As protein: CASSLSASGRAADTGELFF.